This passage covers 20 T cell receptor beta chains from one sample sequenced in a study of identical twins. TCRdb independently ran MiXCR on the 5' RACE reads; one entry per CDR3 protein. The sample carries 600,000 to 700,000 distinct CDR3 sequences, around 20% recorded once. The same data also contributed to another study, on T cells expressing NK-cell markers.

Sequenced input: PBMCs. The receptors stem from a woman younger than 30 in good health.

Here the CDR3 DNA reads TGTGCCAGCAGCCAAGGGAGGACAGGGTTTGGAGAGACCCAGTACTTC. Translated, it gives CASSQGRTGFGETQYF. J is TRBJ2-5 and V is TRBV14; 8 bases agree with TRBD1. Germline V lookup: CDR1 SGHDN, CDR2 FVKESK. The junction had 8 bases not matched to a gene; V was cut back by 1 base and J by 4 bases. There are 16 residues in the CDR3.

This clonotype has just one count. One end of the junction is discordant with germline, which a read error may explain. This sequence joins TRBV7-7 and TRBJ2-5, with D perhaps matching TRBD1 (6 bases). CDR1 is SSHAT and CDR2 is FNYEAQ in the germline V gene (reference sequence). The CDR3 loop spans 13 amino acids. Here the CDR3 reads CASSRKQGETQYF. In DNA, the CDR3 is TGTGCTAGCAGCCGAAAACAGGGAGAGACCCAGTACTTC. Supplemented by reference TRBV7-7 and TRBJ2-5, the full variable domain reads GAGVSQSPRYKVTKRGQDVTLRCDPISSHATLYWYQQALGQGPEFLTYFNYEAQPDKSGLPSDRFSAERPEGSISTLTIQRTEQRDSAMYRCASSRKQGETQYFGPGTRLLVL.

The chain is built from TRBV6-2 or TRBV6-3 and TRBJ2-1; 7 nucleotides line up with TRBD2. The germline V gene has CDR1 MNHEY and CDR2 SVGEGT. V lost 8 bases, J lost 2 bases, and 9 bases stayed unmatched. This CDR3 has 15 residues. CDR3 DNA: TGTGCCAGCTGGAGGCGGGAGTCTGCCTACAATGAGCAGTTCTTC. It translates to CASWRRESAYNEQFF.

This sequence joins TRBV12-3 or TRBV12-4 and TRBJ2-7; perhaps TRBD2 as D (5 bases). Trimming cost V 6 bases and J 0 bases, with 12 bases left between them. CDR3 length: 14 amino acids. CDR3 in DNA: TGTGCCAGCAGGGCGGGCTCGTCCTCCTACGAGCAGTACTTC. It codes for CASRAGSSSYEQYF.

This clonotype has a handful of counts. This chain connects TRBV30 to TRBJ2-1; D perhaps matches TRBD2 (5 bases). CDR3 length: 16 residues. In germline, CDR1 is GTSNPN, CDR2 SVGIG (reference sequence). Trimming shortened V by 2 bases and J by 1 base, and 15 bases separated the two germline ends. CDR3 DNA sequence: TGTGCCTGGAGTCGGGCTAGCCCCTTATCCTACAATGAGCAGTTCTTC. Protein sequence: CAWSRASPLSYNEQFF.

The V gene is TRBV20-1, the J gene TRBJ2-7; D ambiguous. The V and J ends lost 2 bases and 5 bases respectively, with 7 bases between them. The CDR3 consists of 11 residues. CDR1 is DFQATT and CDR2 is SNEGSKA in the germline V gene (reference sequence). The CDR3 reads CSARRGHEQYF. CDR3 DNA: TGCAGTGCTAGACGAGGCCACGAGCAGTACTTC.

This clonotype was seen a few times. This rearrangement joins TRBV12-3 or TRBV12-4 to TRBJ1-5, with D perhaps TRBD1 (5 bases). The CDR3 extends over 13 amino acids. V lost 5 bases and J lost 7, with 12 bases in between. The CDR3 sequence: CASSPDRVQPQHF. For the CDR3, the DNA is TGTGCCAGCAGTCCCGACAGAGTGCAGCCCCAGCATTTT.

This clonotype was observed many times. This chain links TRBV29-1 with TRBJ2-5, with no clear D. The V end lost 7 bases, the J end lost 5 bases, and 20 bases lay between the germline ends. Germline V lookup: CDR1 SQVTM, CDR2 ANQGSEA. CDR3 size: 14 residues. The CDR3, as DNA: TGCAGCGCGGATGTTAGCTTTACGTGGGAGACCCAGTACTTC. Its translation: CSADVSFTWETQYF.

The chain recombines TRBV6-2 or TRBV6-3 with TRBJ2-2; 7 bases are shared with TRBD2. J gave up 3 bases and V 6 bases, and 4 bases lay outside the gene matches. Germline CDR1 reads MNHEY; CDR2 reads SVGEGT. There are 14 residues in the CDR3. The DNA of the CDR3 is TGTGCCAGCAGATGGGCGGGGGACACCGGGGAGCTGTTTTTT. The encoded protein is CASRWAGDTGELFF.

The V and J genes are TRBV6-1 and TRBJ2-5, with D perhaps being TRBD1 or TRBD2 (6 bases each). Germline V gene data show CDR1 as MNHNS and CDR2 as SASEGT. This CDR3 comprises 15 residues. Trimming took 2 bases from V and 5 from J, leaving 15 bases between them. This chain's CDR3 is CASSETGRGRETQYF. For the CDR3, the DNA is TGTGCCAGCAGTGAAACAGGAAGGGGGAGGGAGACCCAGTACTTC.

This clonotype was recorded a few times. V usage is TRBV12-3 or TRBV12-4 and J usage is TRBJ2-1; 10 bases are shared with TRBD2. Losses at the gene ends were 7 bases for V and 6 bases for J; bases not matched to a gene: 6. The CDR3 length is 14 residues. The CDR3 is CASTLLAGFNEQFF. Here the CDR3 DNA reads TGTGCCAGCACCTTACTAGCGGGATTCAATGAGCAGTTCTTC.

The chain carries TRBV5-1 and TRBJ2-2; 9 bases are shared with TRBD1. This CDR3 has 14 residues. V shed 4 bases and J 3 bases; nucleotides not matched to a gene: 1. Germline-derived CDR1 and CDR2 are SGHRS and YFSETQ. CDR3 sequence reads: CASSGQGYTGELFF. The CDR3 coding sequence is TGCGCCAGCAGCGGACAGGGGTACACCGGGGAGCTGTTTTTT.

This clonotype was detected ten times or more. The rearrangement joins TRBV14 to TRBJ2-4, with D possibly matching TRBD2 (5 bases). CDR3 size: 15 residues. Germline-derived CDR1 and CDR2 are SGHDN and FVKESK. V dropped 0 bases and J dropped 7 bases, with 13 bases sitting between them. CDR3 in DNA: TGTGCCAGCAGCCAAGAAACTCGGGGAATGAACATTCAGTACTTC. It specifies CASSQETRGMNIQYF.

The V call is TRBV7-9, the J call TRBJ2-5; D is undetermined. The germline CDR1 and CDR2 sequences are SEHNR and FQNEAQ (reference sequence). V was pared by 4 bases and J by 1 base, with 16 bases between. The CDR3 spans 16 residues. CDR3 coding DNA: TGTGCCAGCAGCTCGCCCCGGCCTCTGATCCAAGAGACCCAGTACTTC. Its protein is CASSSPRPLIQETQYF.

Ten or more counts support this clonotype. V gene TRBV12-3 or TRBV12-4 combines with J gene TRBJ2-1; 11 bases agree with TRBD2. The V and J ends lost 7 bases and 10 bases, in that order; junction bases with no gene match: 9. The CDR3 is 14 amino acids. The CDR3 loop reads CASTTSGSAGEQFF. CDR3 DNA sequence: TGTGCCAGCACCACTAGCGGGAGCGCGGGCGAGCAGTTCTTC.

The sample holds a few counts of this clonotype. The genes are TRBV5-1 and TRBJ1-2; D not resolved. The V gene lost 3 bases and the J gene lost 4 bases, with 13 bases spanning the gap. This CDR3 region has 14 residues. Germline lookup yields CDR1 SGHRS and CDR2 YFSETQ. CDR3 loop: CASSSLGSGYGYTF. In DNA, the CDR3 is TGCGCCAGCAGCTCCCTGGGCAGCGGCTATGGCTACACCTTC.

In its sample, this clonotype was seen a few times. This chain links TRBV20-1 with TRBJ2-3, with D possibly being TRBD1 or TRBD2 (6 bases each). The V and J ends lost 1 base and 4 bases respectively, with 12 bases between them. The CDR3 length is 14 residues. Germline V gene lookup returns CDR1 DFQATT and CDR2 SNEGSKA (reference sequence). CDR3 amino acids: CSARGPGAADTQYF. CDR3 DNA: TGCAGTGCTAGAGGACCGGGGGCTGCAGATACGCAGTATTTT.

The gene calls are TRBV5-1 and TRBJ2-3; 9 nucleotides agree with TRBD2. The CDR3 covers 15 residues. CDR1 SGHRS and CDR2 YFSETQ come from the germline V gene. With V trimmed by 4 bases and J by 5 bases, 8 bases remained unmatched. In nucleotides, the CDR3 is TGCGCCAGCAGCCCCGTAGCGGGGGCCGGAGATACGCAGTATTTT. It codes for CASSPVAGAGDTQYF.

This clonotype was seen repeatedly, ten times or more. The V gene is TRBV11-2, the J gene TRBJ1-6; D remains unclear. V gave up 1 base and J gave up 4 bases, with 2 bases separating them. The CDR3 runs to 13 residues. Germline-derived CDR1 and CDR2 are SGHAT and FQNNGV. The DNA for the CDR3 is TGTGCCAGCAGCTTAGGTTATAATTCACCCCTCCACTTT. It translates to CASSLGYNSPLHF.

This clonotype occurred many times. CDR3 loop: CASSLLGQRNQPQHF. The CDR3 bases are TGTGCCAGCAGCTTACTCGGACAGCGCAATCAGCCCCAGCATTTT. V usage is TRBV7-2 and J usage is TRBJ1-5; a weak D match, TRBD1 (6 bases). This CDR3 has 15 residues. The germline V gene has CDR1 SGHTA and CDR2 FQGNSA. Trimming pared 2 bases from V and 2 bases from J, leaving 10 bases between.